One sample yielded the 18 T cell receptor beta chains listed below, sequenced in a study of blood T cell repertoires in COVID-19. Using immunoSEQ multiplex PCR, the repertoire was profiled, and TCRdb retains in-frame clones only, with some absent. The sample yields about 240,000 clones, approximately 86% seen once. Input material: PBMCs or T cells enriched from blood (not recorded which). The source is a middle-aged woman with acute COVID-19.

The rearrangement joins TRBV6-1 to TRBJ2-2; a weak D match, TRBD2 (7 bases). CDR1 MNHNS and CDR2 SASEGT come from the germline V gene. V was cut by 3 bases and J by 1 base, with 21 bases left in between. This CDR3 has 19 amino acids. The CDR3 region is CASSDLAGALAVNTGELFF. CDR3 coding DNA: TGTGCCAGCAGTGATTTGGCGGGGGCTCTAGCGGTGAACACCGGGGAGCTGTTTTTT.

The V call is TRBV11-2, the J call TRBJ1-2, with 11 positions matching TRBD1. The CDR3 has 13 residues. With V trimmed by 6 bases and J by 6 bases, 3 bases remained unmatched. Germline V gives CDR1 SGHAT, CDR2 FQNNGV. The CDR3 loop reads CASSWTGGDGYTF. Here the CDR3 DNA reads TGTGCCAGCAGTTGGACAGGGGGCGATGGCTACACCTTC.

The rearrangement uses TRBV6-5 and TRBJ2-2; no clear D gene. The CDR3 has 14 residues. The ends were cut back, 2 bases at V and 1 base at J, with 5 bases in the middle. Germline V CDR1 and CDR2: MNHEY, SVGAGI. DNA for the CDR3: TGTGCCAGCAGTTACAACAAGAACACCGGGGAGCTGTTTTTT. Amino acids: CASSYNKNTGELFF.

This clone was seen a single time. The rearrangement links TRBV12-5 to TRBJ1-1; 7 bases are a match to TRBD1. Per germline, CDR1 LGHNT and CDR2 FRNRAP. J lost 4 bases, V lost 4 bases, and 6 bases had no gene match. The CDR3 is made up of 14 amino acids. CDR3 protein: CASGWGTGVTEAFF. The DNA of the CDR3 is TGTGCTAGTGGTTGGGGAACAGGGGTCACTGAAGCTTTCTTT.

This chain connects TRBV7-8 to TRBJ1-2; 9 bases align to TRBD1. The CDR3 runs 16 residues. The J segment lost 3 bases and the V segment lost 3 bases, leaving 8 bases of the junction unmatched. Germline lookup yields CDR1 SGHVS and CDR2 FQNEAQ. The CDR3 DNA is TGTGCCAGCAGCTTCCTACAGGGGGCGCCGGACTATGGCTACACCTTC. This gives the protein CASSFLQGAPDYGYTF.

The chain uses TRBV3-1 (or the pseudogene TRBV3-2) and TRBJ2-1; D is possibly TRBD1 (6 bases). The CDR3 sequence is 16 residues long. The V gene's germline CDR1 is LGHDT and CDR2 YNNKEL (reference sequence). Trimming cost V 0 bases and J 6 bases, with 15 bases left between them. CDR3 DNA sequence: TGTGCCAGCAGCCAAGATGCAGGACAGCTGGTCAATGAGCAGTTCTTC. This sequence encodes CASSQDAGQLVNEQFF.

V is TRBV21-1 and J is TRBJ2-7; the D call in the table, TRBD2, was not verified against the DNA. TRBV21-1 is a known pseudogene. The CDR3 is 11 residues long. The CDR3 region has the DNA TGTGCCAGCAGCAAGCGGGAAGGGCAGTACTTC. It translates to CASSKREGQYF.

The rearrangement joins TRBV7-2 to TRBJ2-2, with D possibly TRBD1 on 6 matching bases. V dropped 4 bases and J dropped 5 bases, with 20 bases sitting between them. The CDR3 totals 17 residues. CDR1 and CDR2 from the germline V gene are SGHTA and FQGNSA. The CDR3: CASSSPGTPTFTGELFF. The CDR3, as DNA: TGTGCCAGCAGCTCTCCCGGGACACCTACATTTACCGGGGAGCTGTTTTTT.

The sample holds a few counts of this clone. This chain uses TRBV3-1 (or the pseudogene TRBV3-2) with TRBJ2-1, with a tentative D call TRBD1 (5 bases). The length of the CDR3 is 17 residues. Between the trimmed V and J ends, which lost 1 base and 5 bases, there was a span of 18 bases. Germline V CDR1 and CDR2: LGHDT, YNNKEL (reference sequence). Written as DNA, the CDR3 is TGTGCCAGCAGCCAAGTCGTAGGACACCGACCGAACAATGAGCAGTTCTTC. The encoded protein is CASSQVVGHRPNNEQFF.

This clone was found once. DNA for the CDR3: TGTGCCTGGAGTGTACAGACCGGTGAGACCCAGTACTTC. Protein: CAWSVQTGETQYF. The chain employs TRBV30 and TRBJ2-5; no reliable D call. Germline assignment: CDR1 GTSNPN and CDR2 SVGIG (reference sequence). The CDR3 loop spans 13 amino acids. The V end lost 0 bases, the J end lost 5 bases, and 10 bases lay between the germline ends.

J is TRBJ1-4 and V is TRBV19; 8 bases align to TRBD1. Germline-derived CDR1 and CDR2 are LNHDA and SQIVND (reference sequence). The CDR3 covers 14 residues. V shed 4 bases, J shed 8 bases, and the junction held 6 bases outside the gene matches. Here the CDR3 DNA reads TGTGCCAGTAGTACGAAGACAGGGGACGAAAAACTGTTTTTT. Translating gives CASSTKTGDEKLFF.

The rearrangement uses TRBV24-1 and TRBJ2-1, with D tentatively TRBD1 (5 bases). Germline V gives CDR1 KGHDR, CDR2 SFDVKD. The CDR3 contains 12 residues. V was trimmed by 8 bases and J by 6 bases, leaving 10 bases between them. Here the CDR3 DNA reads TGTGCCACCACGACAGATTCCAATGAGCAGTTCTTC. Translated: CATTTDSNEQFF.

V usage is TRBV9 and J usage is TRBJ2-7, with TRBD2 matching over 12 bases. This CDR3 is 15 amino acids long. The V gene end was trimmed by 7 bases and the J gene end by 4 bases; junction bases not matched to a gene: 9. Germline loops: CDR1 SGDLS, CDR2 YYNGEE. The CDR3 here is CASSLGTSGRYEQYF. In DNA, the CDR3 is TGTGCCAGCTCCCTGGGCACTAGCGGGAGGTACGAGCAGTACTTC. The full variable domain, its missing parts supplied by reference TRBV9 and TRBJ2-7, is DSGVTQTPKHLITATGQRVTLRCSPRSGDLSVYWYQQSLDQGLQFLIQYYNGEERAKGNILERFSAQQFPDLHSELNLSSLELGDSALYFCASSLGTSGRYEQYFGPGTRLTVT.

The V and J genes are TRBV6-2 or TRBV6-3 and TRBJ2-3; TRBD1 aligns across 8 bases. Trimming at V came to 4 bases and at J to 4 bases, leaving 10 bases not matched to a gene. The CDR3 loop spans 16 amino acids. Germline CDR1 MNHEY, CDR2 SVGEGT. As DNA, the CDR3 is TGTGCCAGCAGTTCGCGGGCAGGGGGCCTGGCAGATACGCAGTATTTT. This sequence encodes CASSSRAGGLADTQYF.

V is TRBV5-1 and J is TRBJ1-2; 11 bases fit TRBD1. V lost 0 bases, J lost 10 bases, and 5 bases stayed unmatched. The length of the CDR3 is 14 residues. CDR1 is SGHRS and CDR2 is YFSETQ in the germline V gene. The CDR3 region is CASSLAGTGGDYTF. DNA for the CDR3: TGCGCCAGCAGCTTGGCAGGGACAGGGGGAGACTACACCTTC.

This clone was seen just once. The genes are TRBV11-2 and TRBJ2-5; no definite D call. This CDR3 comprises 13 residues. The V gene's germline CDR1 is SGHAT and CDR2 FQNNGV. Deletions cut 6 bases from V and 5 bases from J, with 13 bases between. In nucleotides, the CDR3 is TGTGCCAGCAGGCCCGCCGGGTTGGAGACCCAGTACTTC. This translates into CASRPAGLETQYF.

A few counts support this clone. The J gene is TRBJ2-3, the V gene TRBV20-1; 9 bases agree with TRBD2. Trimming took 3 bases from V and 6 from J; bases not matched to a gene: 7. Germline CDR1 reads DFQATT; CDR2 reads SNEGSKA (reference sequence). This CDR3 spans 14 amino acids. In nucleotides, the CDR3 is TGCAGTGCTAGTCCGAAAGGACTAGCGGATACGCAGTATTTT. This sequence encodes CSASPKGLADTQYF.

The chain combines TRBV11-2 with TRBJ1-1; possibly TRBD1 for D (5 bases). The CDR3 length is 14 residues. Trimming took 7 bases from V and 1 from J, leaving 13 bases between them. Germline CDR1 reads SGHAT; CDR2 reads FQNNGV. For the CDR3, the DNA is TGTGCCAGCATCCAAAGCGGGGGGAACACTGAAGCTTTCTTT. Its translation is CASIQSGGNTEAFF.